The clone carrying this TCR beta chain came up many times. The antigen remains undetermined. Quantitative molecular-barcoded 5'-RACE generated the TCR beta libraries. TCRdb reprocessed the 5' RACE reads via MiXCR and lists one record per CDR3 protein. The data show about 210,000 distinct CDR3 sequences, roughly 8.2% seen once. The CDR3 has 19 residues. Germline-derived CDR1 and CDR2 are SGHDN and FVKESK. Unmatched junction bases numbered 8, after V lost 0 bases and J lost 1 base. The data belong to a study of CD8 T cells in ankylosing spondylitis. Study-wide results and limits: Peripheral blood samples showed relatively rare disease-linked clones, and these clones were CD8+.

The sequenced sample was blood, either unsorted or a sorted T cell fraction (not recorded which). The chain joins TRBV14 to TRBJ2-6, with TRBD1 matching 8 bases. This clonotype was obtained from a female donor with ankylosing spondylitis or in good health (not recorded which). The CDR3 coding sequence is TGTGCCAGCAGCCAAGATCTACGGACAGGGAAGTCTGGGGCCAACGTCCTGACTTTC. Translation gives CASSQDLRTGKSGANVLTF.